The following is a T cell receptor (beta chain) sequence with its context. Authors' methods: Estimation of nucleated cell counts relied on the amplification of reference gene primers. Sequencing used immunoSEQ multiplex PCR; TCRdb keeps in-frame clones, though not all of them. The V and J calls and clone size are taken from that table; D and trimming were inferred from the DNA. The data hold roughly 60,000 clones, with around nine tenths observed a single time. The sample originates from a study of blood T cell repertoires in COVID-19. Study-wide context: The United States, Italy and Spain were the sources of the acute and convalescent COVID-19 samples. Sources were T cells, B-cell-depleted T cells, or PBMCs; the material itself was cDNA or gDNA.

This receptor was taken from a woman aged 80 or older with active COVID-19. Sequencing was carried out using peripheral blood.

CDR3 coding DNA: TGTGCCAGCTCACCATTGGGGACAGGGACCGAGCAGTACGTC. Its protein product is CASSPLGTGTEQYV. The V gene is TRBV18, the J gene TRBJ2-7, with 9 bases fitting TRBD1. CDR3 length: 14 amino acids. V lost 2 bases to trimming and J lost 6 bases; unmatched junction nucleotides: 5. The germline CDR1 and CDR2 sequences are KGHSH and LQKENI.